One and the same sample provided the 15 T cell receptor beta chains below, sequenced in a study of T cell repertoires in ileal Crohn's disease. Data came from immunoSEQ multiplex PCR; TCRdb stores just in-frame clones and leaves some out. The table records around 3,000 clones, about four fifths of them present only once. Time point specified: inflamed ileum from the surgical specimen. Sequencing used ileal tissue. The receptors derive from an adult with Crohn's disease.

The rearrangement joins TRBV4-1 to TRBJ1-1; D may be TRBD1 (5 bases). The germline V gene has CDR1 MGHRA and CDR2 YSYEKL. Trimming took off 4 bases at V and 5 bases at J, with 11 bases between the two ends. The CDR3 spans 13 residues. CDR3 nucleotides: TGCGCCAGCAGCCTGGAGGGGCGGACTGAAGCTTTCTTT. This gives the protein CASSLEGRTEAFF.

This chain connects TRBV5-4 to TRBJ2-3; the match to TRBD2 covers 13 bases. CDR1 is SGHNT, CDR2 YYREEE, per germline (reference sequence). The CDR3 contains 16 residues. V was clipped by 0 bases and J by 3 bases; unmatched bases: 1. CDR3 DNA sequence: TGTGCCAGCAGCTTGGGACTAGCGGGAGGTACAGATACGCAGTATTTT. Protein product: CASSLGLAGGTDTQYF.

The chain joins TRBV6-1 to TRBJ2-7; D not certain. Germline V gene sequence: CDR1 MNHNS, CDR2 SASEGT. V was trimmed by 4 bases and J by 0 bases, leaving 10 bases between them. The CDR3 is made up of 14 amino acids. The CDR3 spells CASSGGFSSYEQYF. The CDR3 nucleotides are TGTGCCAGCAGTGGCGGATTTAGCTCCTACGAGCAGTACTTC.

The chain is built from TRBV28 and TRBJ1-3; D is unclear. Looked up from germline, CDR1 is MDHEN and CDR2 is SYDVKM. The CDR3 has 15 residues. V lost 5 bases, J lost 7 bases, and 18 bases lay in between. The DNA of the CDR3 is TGTGCCAGCAGTCCCAGGACCCCCACCGGGAACACCATATATTTT. Amino acids: CASSPRTPTGNTIYF.

V gene TRBV27 combines with J gene TRBJ2-3; D not certain. Germline CDR1 reads MNHEY; CDR2 reads SMNVEV (reference sequence). This CDR3 spans 12 amino acids. The V gene lost 5 bases and the J gene lost 2 bases, with 5 bases spanning the gap. The CDR3 DNA follows: TGTGCCAGCAGTCCTAACACAGATACGCAGTATTTT. Its translation is CASSPNTDTQYF.

The DNA for the CDR3 is TGTGCCAGCAGCCGTTCTAGCGGGAAGGGCAATGAGCAGTTCTTC. It encodes CASSRSSGKGNEQFF. The chain uses TRBV11-2 and TRBJ2-1, with 9 bases matching TRBD2. V gave up 5 bases and J gave up 6 bases; unmatched junction bases: 8. Germline V gene sequence: CDR1 SGHAT, CDR2 FQNNGV. CDR3 length equals 15 residues.

This clone has just one count. This sequence joins TRBV11-2 and TRBJ2-7; D is unresolved. The germline gives CDR1 SGHAT, CDR2 FQNNGV. V was shortened by 3 bases and J by 5 bases, with 2 bases between the two germline ends. CDR3 size: 10 residues. CDR3 bases: TGTGCCAGCAGCTTGCACGAGCAGTACTTC. Translation gives CASSLHEQYF.

This chain links TRBV28 with TRBJ2-2; D ambiguous. The CDR3 is made up of 15 amino acids. Germline CDR1 and CDR2: MDHEN and SYDVKM. V lost 2 bases, J lost 1 base, and 8 bases lay in between. CDR3 amino acids: CASSLNARNTGELFF. Here the CDR3 DNA reads TGTGCCAGCAGTTTAAACGCACGGAACACCGGGGAGCTGTTTTTT.

The chain employs TRBV6-5 and TRBJ1-5; TRBD1 is a possible D gene (6 bases). V was clipped by 8 bases and J by 3 bases, with 17 bases between them. Germline V lookup: CDR1 MNHEY, CDR2 SVGAGI. The CDR3 contains 15 residues. The chain's CDR3 is CASAPFRGANQPQHF. Written as DNA, the CDR3 is TGTGCCAGCGCACCGTTTCGGGGGGCCAATCAGCCCCAGCATTTT.

The chain combines TRBV4-1 with TRBJ2-5, with D perhaps matching TRBD1 (6 bases). This CDR3 comprises 17 residues. Germline CDR1 and CDR2: MGHRA and YSYEKL. Trimming removed 1 base from V and 2 bases from J, with 17 bases in between. The CDR3 DNA is TGCGCCAGCAGCCAAGTGCTCCATGACAGGAGACAAGAGACCCAGTACTTC. Its translation: CASSQVLHDRRQETQYF.

The chain recombines TRBV4-1 with TRBJ2-5; D gene uncertain. The V and J ends lost 4 bases and 2 bases respectively, with 2 bases between them. Germline V gene sequence: CDR1 MGHRA, CDR2 YSYEKL. The CDR3 length is 11 residues. As DNA, the CDR3 is TGCGCCAGCAGCCCTCAAGAGACCCAGTACTTC. Protein sequence: CASSPQETQYF.

This clone was found a few times. The chain combines TRBV4-2 with TRBJ2-5, with 12 bases matching TRBD1. CDR3 length: 15 residues. V lost 1 base, J lost 4 bases, and 1 base stayed unmatched. Germline V gives CDR1 LGHNA, CDR2 YNFKEQ. The CDR3 spells CASSQGGQGAETQYF. CDR3 coding DNA: TGTGCCAGCAGCCAAGGGGGACAGGGGGCAGAGACCCAGTACTTC.

V and J are TRBV6-5 and TRBJ2-5; D not resolved. Germline loops: CDR1 MNHEY, CDR2 SVGAGI. The CDR3 contains 14 residues. V shed 6 bases and J shed 4 bases, with 15 bases lying between them. CDR3 loop: CASRVTQTAETQYF. DNA of the CDR3: TGTGCCAGCAGAGTCACACAGACGGCAGAGACCCAGTACTTC.

This clone was seen only once. The chain is built from TRBV13 and TRBJ2-7, with TRBD1 as a possible D gene (6 bases). Trimming took off 2 bases at V and 3 bases at J, with 14 bases between the two ends. This CDR3 contains 15 residues. Germline CDR1 is PRHDT and CDR2 is FYEKMQ (reference sequence). Here the CDR3 DNA reads TGTGCCAGCAGCTTACGGAACCGAGGGGGCTACGAGCAGTACTTC. Its translation is CASSLRNRGGYEQYF.

V and J are TRBV20-1 and TRBJ2-7, with no clear D. CDR1 and CDR2 from the germline V gene are DFQATT and SNEGSKA (reference sequence). The V and J ends lost 1 base and 3 bases respectively, with 4 bases between them. The CDR3 is 11 amino acids. For the CDR3, the DNA is TGCAGTGCTAGAGGGTACTACGAGCAGTACTTC. It encodes CSARGYYEQYF.